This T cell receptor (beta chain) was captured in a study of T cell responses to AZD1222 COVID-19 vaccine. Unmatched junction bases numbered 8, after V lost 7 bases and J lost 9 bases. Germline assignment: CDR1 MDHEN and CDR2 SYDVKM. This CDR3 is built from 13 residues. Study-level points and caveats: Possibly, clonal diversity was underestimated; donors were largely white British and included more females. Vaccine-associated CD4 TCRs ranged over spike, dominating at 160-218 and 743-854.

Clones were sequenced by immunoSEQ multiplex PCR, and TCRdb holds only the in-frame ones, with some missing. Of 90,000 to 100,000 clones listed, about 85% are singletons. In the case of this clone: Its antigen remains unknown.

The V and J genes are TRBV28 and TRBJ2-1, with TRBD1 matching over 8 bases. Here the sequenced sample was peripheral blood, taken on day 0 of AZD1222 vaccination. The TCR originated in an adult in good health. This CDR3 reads CASKRQGAGEQFF. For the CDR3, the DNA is TGTGCCAGCAAGAGGCAGGGGGCGGGTGAGCAGTTCTTC.